The 19 T cell receptor beta chains reported below all come from one sample, sequenced in a study of sequential checkpoint blockade in melanoma. The treatment is: randomized to nivolumab then ipilimumab (arm A) or the reverse (arm B). Only in-frame clones appear in the TCRdb table, and some are missing; sequencing was by immunoSEQ multiplex PCR. Altogether thousands of clones are present, 28% being singletons, with the ten largest covering about 5.3%. The input for sequencing was tumor tissue (inferred from file names), taken from a patient given nivolumab and ipilimumab in sequence. The receptors derive from a human donor with melanoma.

The chain combines TRBV9 with TRBJ2-3, with unresolved D. V shed 1 base and J shed 4 bases, with 13 bases lying between them. There are 15 residues in the CDR3. Germline V gives CDR1 SGDLS, CDR2 YYNGEE. CDR3 sequence reads: CASSVTLGGADTQYF. The CDR3 DNA reads as TGTGCCAGCAGCGTAACCCTCGGCGGAGCAGATACGCAGTATTTT.

This clone was seen a handful of times. J is TRBJ1-2 and V is TRBV23-1; 8 bases line up with TRBD1. TRBV23-1 is an ORF, and what it does is uncertain. With 6 bases clipped from V and 8 bases from J, the junction kept 8 bases outside the gene matches. The CDR3 has 13 amino acids. The CDR3 reads CASSSDRGGGYTF. The CDR3 bases are TGCGCCAGCAGCTCCGACAGGGGAGGGGGCTACACCTTC.

This clone is labeled as medium-sized. The chain employs TRBV11-3 and TRBJ2-1, with TRBD2 matching 14 bases. CDR1 SGHNT and CDR2 YENEEA come from the germline V gene. The CDR3 totals 15 residues. The V and J ends lost 7 bases and 6 bases, in that order; junction bases with no gene match: 5. CDR3 amino acids: CASNYGTSGSNEQFF. The CDR3 DNA reads as TGTGCCAGCAACTACGGGACTAGCGGGAGCAATGAGCAGTTCTTC.

The J gene is TRBJ2-5, the V gene TRBV15; D gene uncertain. Germline assignment: CDR1 LNHNV and CDR2 YYDKDF (reference sequence). This CDR3 comprises 17 residues. The ends were cut back, 0 bases at V and 1 base at J, with 15 bases in the middle. The CDR3 spells CATSRETRSGSQETQYF. The CDR3 nucleotides are TGTGCCACCAGCAGAGAAACGAGATCAGGCTCCCAAGAGACCCAGTACTTC.

The chain couples TRBV1 to TRBJ1-4; TRBD1 was called by the table and not checked on the DNA. TRBV1 is listed as a pseudogene. The CDR3 is 15 amino acids. The CDR3 sequence is CASSPRSQGNEKLFF. The CDR3 coding sequence is TGCGCCAGCAGCCCAAGAAGTCAGGGTAATGAAAAACTGTTTTTT.

The chain is built from TRBV15 and TRBJ1-6; 8 bases line up with TRBD1. CDR3 size: 16 residues. With 1 base clipped from V and 10 bases from J, the junction kept 9 bases outside the gene matches. Germline V gene data show CDR1 as LNHNV and CDR2 as YYDKDF (reference sequence). The CDR3 nucleotides are TGTGCCACCAGCAGAGGTCTGACAGGGGAGAGGTCACCCCTCCACTTT. Amino acids: CATSRGLTGERSPLHF. Full variable domain (missing parts from reference TRBV15 and TRBJ1-6): DAMVIQNPRYQVTQFGKPVTLSCSQTLNHNVMYWYQQKSSQAPKLLFHYYDKDFNNEADTPDNFQSRRPNTSFCFLDIRSPGLGDTAMYLCATSRGLTGERSPLHFGNGTRLTVT.

This clone was counted between two and nine times. This chain joins TRBV11-3 and TRBJ2-6; D gene ambiguous. The germline V and J ends were trimmed by 5 bases and 0 bases, with 11 bases remaining between them. The germline gives CDR1 SGHNT, CDR2 YENEEA. This CDR3 contains 16 residues. The CDR3: CASSPPYFSGANVLTF. The CDR3 region has the DNA TGTGCCAGCAGCCCACCCTATTTCTCTGGGGCCAACGTCCTGACTTTC.

The chain is built from TRBV28 and TRBJ1-5; the D gene is possibly TRBD1 (5 bases). V gave up 5 bases and J gave up 9 bases, with 17 bases separating them. The CDR3 totals 14 residues. Germline CDR1 and CDR2: MDHEN and SYDVKM. CDR3: CASSLGRWGGPQHF. In DNA form, the CDR3 reads TGTGCCAGCAGTCTCGGACGGTGGGGGGGGCCCCAGCATTTT. Based on the CDR3 plus reference TRBV28 and TRBJ1-5, the full variable domain is DVKVTQSSRYLVKRTGEKVFLECVQDMDHENMFWYRQDPGLGLRLIYFSYDVKMKEKGDIPEGYSVSREKKERFSLILESASTNQTSMYLCASSLGRWGGPQHFGDGTRLSIL.

This clone was detected a few times. The chain combines TRBV6-8 with TRBJ1-1, with a possible D match to TRBD1 (6 bases). Germline values: CDR1 MNHGY, CDR2 SAAAGT. Trimming shortened V by 7 bases and J by 4 bases, and 10 bases separated the two germline ends. The CDR3 has 12 amino acids. DNA of the CDR3: TGTGCCAGCATTAAACAGGGCACTGAAGCTTTCTTT. It specifies CASIKQGTEAFF.

This clone has just a few counts. V is TRBV6-8 and J is TRBJ1-3; 7 nucleotides align to TRBD1. The germline gives CDR1 MNHGY, CDR2 SAAAGT. The V and J ends lost 10 bases and 0 bases, in that order; junction bases with no gene match: 12. The CDR3 length is 16 residues. In DNA form, the CDR3 reads TGTGCCATCAGACCAGGACAGGCAGACTCTGGAAACACCATATATTTT. Its translation is CAIRPGQADSGNTIYF.

This clone was seen a few times. The chain has TRBV6-8 and TRBJ1-4; no firm D call. Germline V lookup: CDR1 MNHGY, CDR2 SAAAGT. The V gene lost 0 bases and the J gene lost 10 bases, with 9 bases spanning the gap. The CDR3 has 13 amino acids. As DNA, the CDR3 is TGTGCCAGCAGTTACTCTTCAGGCGGAAAACTGTTTTTT. This encodes CASSYSSGGKLFF.

This rearrangement joins TRBV5-1 to TRBJ1-1, with a tentative D call TRBD1 (5 bases). CDR3 length: 14 residues. With 0 bases removed from V and 4 bases from J, the gap between germline ends came to 10 bases. Per the germline V gene, CDR1 is SGHRS and CDR2 is YFSETQ. CDR3 residues: CASSLEGMGTEAFF. CDR3 coding DNA: TGCGCCAGCAGCTTGGAGGGGATGGGCACTGAAGCTTTCTTT. Full variable domain (outside the CDR3, taken from reference TRBV5-1 and TRBJ1-1): KAGVTQTPRYLIKTRGQQVTLSCSPISGHRSVSWYQQTPGQGLQFLFEYFSETQRNKGNFPGRFSGRQFSNSRSEMNVSTLELGDSALYLCASSLEGMGTEAFFGQGTRLTVV.

V gene TRBV19 combines with J gene TRBJ1-1, with D maybe TRBD1 (6 bases). Germline V gene data show CDR1 as LNHDA and CDR2 as SQIVND (reference sequence). The CDR3 length is 12 residues. Trimming removed 10 bases at V and 1 base at J, with 10 bases between. The CDR3: CATSTGNTEAFF. The CDR3 nucleotides read TGTGCCACCTCGACAGGGAACACTGAAGCTTTCTTT. The full variable domain, in which reference TRBV19 and TRBJ1-1 provide the parts outside the CDR3, is DGGITQSPKYLFRKEGQNVTLSCEQNLNHDAMYWYRQDPGQGLRLIYYSQIVNDFQKGDIAEGYSVSREKKESFPLTVTSAQKNPTAFYLCATSTGNTEAFFGQGTRLTVV.

This clone is categorized as medium-sized (0.01 to 0.1%). The J gene is TRBJ1-5, the V gene TRBV11-3; D not certain. The V gene lost 5 bases and the J gene lost 0 bases, with 8 bases spanning the gap. The CDR3 is 14 residues long. Germline CDR1 reads SGHNT; CDR2 reads YENEEA. CDR3 sequence reads: CASSERVSNQPQHF. The CDR3 nucleotides read TGTGCCAGCAGCGAGAGGGTTAGCAATCAGCCCCAGCATTTT. The entire variable domain, with the rest obtained from reference TRBV11-3 and TRBJ1-5, is as follows: EAGVVQSPRYKIIEKKQPVAFWCNPISGHNTLYWYLQNLGQGPELLIRYENEEAVDDSQLPKDRFSAERLKGVDSTLKIQPAELGDSAVYLCASSERVSNQPQHFGDGTRLSIL.

This clone occurred many times. The chain uses TRBV11-3 and TRBJ2-5, with D perhaps assigned TRBD1 or TRBD2 (5 bases each). Looked up from germline, CDR1 is SGHNT and CDR2 is YENEEA. V lost 4 bases to trimming and J lost 3 bases, with 24 bases between them. The CDR3 has 18 amino acids. CDR3 bases: TGTGCCAGCAGCTCGCATCCAGACCGGGACCCAACTAAAGAGACCCAGTACTTC. Its translation: CASSSHPDRDPTKETQYF.

The chain couples TRBV7-6 to TRBJ2-3, with 11 bases fitting TRBD2. The V gene's germline CDR1 is SGHVS and CDR2 FNYEAQ. The length of the CDR3 is 16 residues. The ends lost 4 bases at V and 1 base at J; junction bases unmatched: 4. The CDR3 region has the DNA TGTGCCAGCAGCTCCCGACTAGCGGGGCGCACAGATACGCAGTATTTT. Residues: CASSSRLAGRTDTQYF.

This sequence joins TRBV18 and TRBJ2-3; D uncertain. Deletions cut 1 base from V and 1 base from J, with 9 bases between. The V gene's germline CDR1 is KGHSH and CDR2 LQKENI. The CDR3 has 15 residues. CDR3 bases: TGTGCCAGCTCACCACAATCCACCCGCACAGATACGCAGTATTTT. Residues: CASSPQSTRTDTQYF.

Here the CDR3 reads CASSLLLTAQETQYF. The CDR3 DNA is TGCGCCAGCAGCTTGCTTCTGACAGCGCAAGAGACCCAGTACTTC. The V call is TRBV5-1, the J call TRBJ2-5; possibly TRBD1 for D (5 bases). CDR1 is SGHRS and CDR2 is YFSETQ in the germline V gene. The CDR3 is 15 amino acids. V lost 1 base, J lost 2 bases, and 12 bases lay in between. Variable domain in full (rest from reference TRBV5-1 and TRBJ2-5): KAGVTQTPRYLIKTRGQQVTLSCSPISGHRSVSWYQQTPGQGLQFLFEYFSETQRNKGNFPGRFSGRQFSNSRSEMNVSTLELGDSALYLCASSLLLTAQETQYFGPGTRLLVL.

This clone occurred a few times. One junction end does not reproduce the germline sequence, and a read error may be involved. This chain links TRBV7-6 with TRBJ2-5; a weak D match, TRBD1 (5 bases). CDR1 is SGHVS, CDR2 FNYEAQ, per germline. This CDR3 has 16 residues. This CDR3 reads CASSLSGRALGETQYF. CDR3 sequence (DNA): TGTGCTAGCAGCCTGAGTGGCAGGGCGCTAGGAGAGACCCAGTACTTC.